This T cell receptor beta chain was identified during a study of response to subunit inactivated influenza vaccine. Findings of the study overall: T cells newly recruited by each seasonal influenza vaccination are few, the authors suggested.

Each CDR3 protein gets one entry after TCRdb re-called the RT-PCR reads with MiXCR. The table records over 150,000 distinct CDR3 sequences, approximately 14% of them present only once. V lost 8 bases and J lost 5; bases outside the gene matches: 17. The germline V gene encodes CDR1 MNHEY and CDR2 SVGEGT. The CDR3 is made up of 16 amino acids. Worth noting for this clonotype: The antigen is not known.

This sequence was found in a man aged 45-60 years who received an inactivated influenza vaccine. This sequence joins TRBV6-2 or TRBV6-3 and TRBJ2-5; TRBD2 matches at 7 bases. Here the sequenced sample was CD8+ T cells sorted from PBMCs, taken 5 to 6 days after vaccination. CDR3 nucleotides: TGTGCCAGCTGGGGGAGGGACGTCCTACTTGGGGAGACCCAGTACTTC. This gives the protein CASWGRDVLLGETQYF.